A single sample gave rise to the 32 T cell receptor beta chains below, sequenced in a study of blood T cell repertoires in COVID-19. Profiling relied on immunoSEQ multiplex PCR, and the TCRdb table lists in-frame clones only, not all of them. The sample contains approximately 260,000 clones, over 75% of which appear only once. The sequenced material came from peripheral blood. These TCRs come from a woman aged 40 to 49 who had recovered from COVID-19.

V usage is TRBV6-5 and J usage is TRBJ1-1; D perhaps matches TRBD1 (6 bases). Trimming shortened V by 6 bases and J by 4 bases, and 15 bases separated the two germline ends. Per the germline V gene, CDR1 is MNHEY and CDR2 is SVGAGI. The CDR3 has 14 amino acids. CDR3 amino acids: CASSQTGGRTEAFF. The CDR3 DNA is TGTGCCAGCAGCCAAACGGGGGGCCGCACTGAAGCTTTCTTT.

This clone has just one count. The V gene is TRBV5-6, the J gene TRBJ1-2; 8 bases match TRBD1. Trimming cost V 5 bases and J 7 bases; bases outside gene matches: 7. The germline gives CDR1 SGHDT, CDR2 YYEEEE. The CDR3 loop spans 13 amino acids. CDR3 sequence: CASRLWTGFGYTF. CDR3 in DNA: TGTGCCAGCAGATTATGGACAGGGTTTGGCTACACCTTC.

The CDR3 DNA is TGTGCCAGCAGCCTCACTTGGGACACCCATGGCTACACCTTC. The encoded protein is CASSLTWDTHGYTF. The chain has TRBV7-2 and TRBJ1-2, with D perhaps matching TRBD1 (6 bases). The CDR3 extends over 14 amino acids. Trimming left V 5 bases short and J 6 bases short, with 16 bases between. Per the germline V gene, CDR1 is SGHTA and CDR2 is FQGNSA.

The rearrangement uses TRBV21-1 and TRBJ2-7; the table names TRBD2, a call not compared with the DNA. TRBV21-1 is annotated as a pseudogene. The CDR3 sequence is 14 residues long. DNA of the CDR3: TGTGCCAGCAGCGGACTAGCGGATGCCTACGAGCAGTACTTC. This sequence encodes CASSGLADAYEQYF.

This clone has a single count. The chain couples TRBV15 to TRBJ2-4; tentatively, D is TRBD1 (6 bases). Germline assignment: CDR1 LNHNV and CDR2 YYDKDF (reference sequence). There are 16 residues in the CDR3. V lost 4 bases and J 0 bases, leaving 13 bases between the germline ends. The CDR3 loop is CATSTTGALAKNIQYF. For the CDR3, the DNA is TGTGCCACCAGCACGACAGGAGCTCTAGCCAAAAACATTCAGTACTTC. The complete variable domain, with remaining parts taken from reference TRBV15 and TRBJ2-4, reads DAMVIQNPRYQVTQFGKPVTLSCSQTLNHNVMYWYQQKSSQAPKLLFHYYDKDFNNEADTPDNFQSRRPNTSFCFLDIRSPGLGDTAMYLCATSTTGALAKNIQYFGAGTRLSVL.

The chain carries TRBV5-1 and TRBJ2-7; D is possibly TRBD2 (6 bases). With 6 bases removed from V and 5 bases from J, the gap between germline ends came to 21 bases. The germline CDR1 and CDR2 sequences are SGHRS and YFSETQ. The CDR3 has 15 amino acids. The CDR3 DNA follows: TGCGCCAGCACTCAGGACGGGGGAAGTCCCAACGAGCAGTACTTC. Translation gives CASTQDGGSPNEQYF.

The chain is built from TRBV18 and TRBJ1-2; 7 nucleotides align to TRBD1. V dropped 3 bases and J dropped 2; count of bases not matched to a gene: 6. This CDR3 spans 15 amino acids. Germline V CDR1 and CDR2: KGHSH, LQKENI. CDR3 region: CASSPTSGQNYGYTF. In DNA form, the CDR3 reads TGTGCCAGCTCACCCACGTCGGGACAGAACTATGGCTACACCTTC.

The chain is built from TRBV5-4 and TRBJ2-7, with 9 positions matching TRBD1. Unmatched junction bases numbered 7, after V lost 5 bases and J lost 1 base. Per the germline V gene, CDR1 is SGHNT and CDR2 is YYREEE (reference sequence). The CDR3 has 15 amino acids. The CDR3 bases are TGTGCCAGCAGGACCTATGGGACAGGGTCCTACGAGCAGTACTTC. Protein sequence: CASRTYGTGSYEQYF.

This clone was counted once. The CDR3 is CASSSRDRESYEQYF. CDR3 DNA: TGTGCCAGCAGCTCCCGGGACAGGGAATCCTACGAGCAGTACTTC. The rearrangement joins TRBV5-4 to TRBJ2-7; 9 bases align to TRBD1. J was trimmed by 1 base and V by 3 bases; bases with no gene match: 5. Germline V gene data show CDR1 as SGHNT and CDR2 as YYREEE (reference sequence). The CDR3 covers 15 residues.

The chain joins TRBV5-5 to TRBJ2-1, with D perhaps matching TRBD2 (6 bases). The V end lost 2 bases, the J end lost 8 bases, and 14 bases lay between the germline ends. The germline V gene encodes CDR1 SGHKS and CDR2 YYEKEE (reference sequence). The CDR3 spans 14 residues. CDR3: CASSFGGGWYEQFF. The DNA for the CDR3 is TGTGCCAGCAGCTTCGGGGGAGGATGGTATGAGCAGTTCTTC.

V and J are TRBV18 and TRBJ1-2; D gene uncertain. The CDR3 is 15 amino acids. V lost 1 base and J 6 bases, leaving 15 bases between the germline ends. From germline, CDR1 is KGHSH and CDR2 LQKENI. CDR3 nucleotides: TGTGCCAGCTCACCACATCCGCAACTCCCGAATGGCTACACCTTC. This encodes CASSPHPQLPNGYTF.

This clone has only one observation. The chain joins TRBV15 to TRBJ1-2; possibly TRBD1 for D (5 bases). Deletions cut 0 bases from V and 2 bases from J, with 10 bases between. The CDR3 is 15 amino acids. Germline assignment: CDR1 LNHNV and CDR2 YYDKDF (reference sequence). CDR3 coding DNA: TGTGCCACCAGCAGAGATAAGACAGCCAACTATGGCTACACCTTC. This codes for CATSRDKTANYGYTF.

The gene calls are TRBV24-1 and TRBJ1-4; D perhaps matches TRBD1 (6 bases). Germline V lookup: CDR1 KGHDR, CDR2 SFDVKD. The CDR3 length is 16 residues. The germline V and J ends were trimmed by 1 base and 2 bases, with 10 bases remaining between them. The CDR3 here is CATSDFRRGTNEKLFF. The CDR3, as DNA: TGTGCCACCAGTGATTTTCGCAGGGGCACTAATGAAAAACTGTTTTTT.

V is TRBV30 and J is TRBJ2-7; 7 bases map to TRBD1. The CDR3 contains 16 residues. The germline gives CDR1 GTSNPN, CDR2 SVGIG (reference sequence). Trimming at V came to 0 bases and at J to 3 bases, leaving 11 bases not matched to a gene. Here the CDR3 reads CAWSVKEGAFYYEQYF. The CDR3 DNA reads as TGTGCCTGGAGTGTAAAAGAGGGGGCTTTTTACTACGAGCAGTACTTC.

The rearrangement joins TRBV7-2 to TRBJ1-1; 10 bases match TRBD1. Germline loops: CDR1 SGHTA, CDR2 FQGNSA. The CDR3 consists of 15 residues. Germline trimming cut 5 bases from V and 4 bases from J; bases unmatched to any gene: 7. The CDR3 sequence: CASSPDRGRITEAFF. DNA for the CDR3: TGTGCCAGCAGCCCAGACAGGGGGCGCATCACTGAAGCTTTCTTT.

This clone has just a few counts. V usage is TRBV27 and J usage is TRBJ2-3; the match to TRBD1 covers 9 bases. V was clipped by 6 bases and J by 12 bases; unmatched bases: 4. Germline lookup yields CDR1 MNHEY and CDR2 SMNVEV (reference sequence). There are 11 residues in the CDR3. This CDR3 reads CASRRQGVQYF. The DNA for the CDR3 is TGTGCCAGCAGGCGACAGGGGGTTCAGTATTTT.

The V gene is TRBV19, the J gene TRBJ2-3; TRBD1 agrees at 10 bases. CDR1 is LNHDA, CDR2 SQIVND, per germline (reference sequence). The V gene end was trimmed by 5 bases and the J gene end by 1 base; junction bases not matched to a gene: 9. There are 17 residues in the CDR3. Written as DNA, the CDR3 is TGTGCCAGTAGTCTCTGGACAGGGGGGACGGGCACAGATACGCAGTATTTT. As protein: CASSLWTGGTGTDTQYF. The variable domain in full, with the rest retrieved from reference TRBV19 and TRBJ2-3, is DGGITQSPKYLFRKEGQNVTLSCEQNLNHDAMYWYRQDPGQGLRLIYYSQIVNDFQKGDIAEGYSVSREKKESFPLTVTSAQKNPTAFYLCASSLWTGGTGTDTQYFGPGTRLTVL.

The rearrangement joins TRBV18 to TRBJ2-7, with TRBD2 identical over 10 bases. The CDR3 covers 14 residues. V trimming: 8 bases; J trimming: 2 bases; junction bases outside the gene matches: 6. CDR1 is KGHSH, CDR2 LQKENI, per germline. CDR3 sequence: CASTASGGAYEQYF. For the CDR3, the DNA is TGTGCCAGCACCGCTAGCGGGGGCGCCTACGAGCAGTACTTC.

The chain links TRBV4-3 to TRBJ2-7, with D uncertain. V was clipped by 0 bases and J by 2 bases, with 5 bases between them. Germline loops: CDR1 LGHNA, CDR2 YSLEER. The CDR3 consists of 13 residues. The CDR3 here is CASSQERAYEQYF. CDR3 DNA: TGCGCCAGCAGCCAAGAACGAGCCTACGAGCAGTACTTC.

The genes are TRBV6-5 and TRBJ2-5, with D possibly TRBD1 on 6 matching bases. CDR1 MNHEY and CDR2 SVGAGI come from the germline V gene. Between the trimmed V and J ends, which lost 2 bases and 5 bases, there was a span of 15 bases. The CDR3 has 15 residues. The CDR3 nucleotides are TGTGCCAGCAGTTACAGGACAGCCTTTCGCGAGACCCAGTACTTC. This translates into CASSYRTAFRETQYF.

The gene calls are TRBV6-1 and TRBJ1-4; D gene unclear. This CDR3 is 14 amino acids long. Between the trimmed V and J ends, which lost 5 bases and 4 bases, there was a span of 11 bases. CDR1 is MNHNS, CDR2 SASEGT, per germline. CDR3: CASSSPGNNEKLFF. The DNA of the CDR3 is TGTGCCAGCAGTTCCCCGGGGAATAATGAAAAACTGTTTTTT.

The V gene is TRBV5-5, the J gene TRBJ1-5; maybe TRBD1 (5 bases). V lost 2 bases and J 6 bases, leaving 12 bases between the germline ends. This CDR3 contains 14 residues. CDR1 is SGHKS, CDR2 YYEKEE, per germline (reference sequence). Here the CDR3 reads CASSFVGGIQPQHF. In DNA form, the CDR3 reads TGTGCCAGCAGCTTCGTCGGGGGGATTCAGCCCCAGCATTTT. The full variable domain, rest sourced from reference TRBV5-5 and TRBJ1-5, is DAGVTQSPTHLIKTRGQQVTLRCSPISGHKSVSWYQQVLGQGPQFIFQYYEKEERGRGNFPDRFSARQFPNYSSELNVNALLLGDSALYLCASSFVGGIQPQHFGDGTRLSIL.

This clone was observed once. This chain connects TRBV28 to TRBJ2-6; 8 bases agree with TRBD1. V shed 6 bases and J 0 bases; nucleotides not matched to a gene: 4. Per the germline V gene, CDR1 is MDHEN and CDR2 is SYDVKM. The CDR3 length is 16 residues. The CDR3 reads CASRPTGDSGANVLTF. As DNA, the CDR3 is TGTGCCAGCAGACCGACAGGGGACTCTGGGGCCAACGTCCTGACTTTC.

The V and J genes are TRBV7-9 and TRBJ2-1, with D unresolved. The ends were cut back, 4 bases at V and 2 bases at J, with 15 bases in the middle. The CDR3 spans 16 residues. The germline V gene has CDR1 SEHNR and CDR2 FQNEAQ (reference sequence). CDR3 protein: CASSSILAPAYNEQFF. CDR3 coding DNA: TGTGCCAGCAGCTCAATTTTAGCCCCAGCCTACAATGAGCAGTTCTTC.

As to this clone: Other DNA variants within this sample encode the same CDR3. V gene TRBV11-1 combines with J gene TRBJ2-7; TRBD2 matches at 15 bases. J gave up 12 bases and V 5 bases, and 11 bases lay outside the gene matches. The germline gives CDR1 SGHAT, CDR2 FQDESV (reference sequence). The CDR3 runs 15 residues. The CDR3 sequence: CASSPAGTSGGIPYF. The DNA for the CDR3 is TGTGCCAGCAGCCCGGCCGGGACTAGCGGGGGGATTCCGTACTTC.

Comments on this clone: Distinct nucleotide sequences in the sample also encode this CDR3. J is TRBJ1-2 and V is TRBV2, with D possibly TRBD1 on 6 matching bases. The CDR3 runs 12 residues. Trimming shortened V by 2 bases and J by 5 bases, and 6 bases separated the two germline ends. Germline V lookup: CDR1 SNHLY, CDR2 FYNNEI. The CDR3 DNA sequence: TGTGCCAGCAGTGAACAGGGGTATGGCTACACCTTC. The encoded protein is CASSEQGYGYTF.

The chain uses TRBV6-2 or TRBV6-3 and TRBJ2-7, with 11 bases fitting TRBD1. The germline V gene encodes CDR1 MNHEY and CDR2 SVGEGT. V was pared by 4 bases and J by 3 bases, with 8 bases of the junction left unmatched. There are 16 residues in the CDR3. The CDR3 DNA reads TGTGCCAGCAGTTTCAGGGACAGGGGGTCTCACTACGAGCAGTACTTC. Its protein product is CASSFRDRGSHYEQYF.

The V gene is TRBV13, the J gene TRBJ1-3, with D possibly being TRBD1 (5 bases). CDR3 size: 16 residues. The V and J ends lost 4 bases and 2 bases respectively, with 15 bases between them. Germline V gives CDR1 PRHDT, CDR2 FYEKMQ (reference sequence). The CDR3 spells CASSSPSGVTGNTIYF. CDR3 nucleotide sequence: TGTGCCAGCAGCTCCCCCTCGGGGGTAACTGGAAACACCATATATTTT.

The chain links TRBV30 to TRBJ2-1; perhaps TRBD1 as D (6 bases). V dropped 0 bases and J dropped 7 bases, with 16 bases sitting between them. The CDR3 has 15 amino acids. CDR1 and CDR2 (germline): GTSNPN, SVGIG (reference sequence). CDR3 sequence reads: CAWSVGGFTGNEQFF. CDR3 nucleotides: TGTGCCTGGAGTGTCGGCGGTTTTACAGGGAATGAGCAGTTCTTC.

V gene TRBV7-2 combines with J gene TRBJ2-7, with D perhaps TRBD1 (6 bases). The CDR3 consists of 17 residues. Germline CDR1 and CDR2: SGHTA and FQGNSA. The V end lost 3 bases, the J end lost 2 bases, and 20 bases lay between the germline ends. The CDR3 DNA reads TGTGCCAGCAGCTTTACCGCTACAGGGTTGTTGGCCTACGAGCAGTACTTC. Encoded protein: CASSFTATGLLAYEQYF.

This clone was seen just once. This sequence joins TRBV7-2 and TRBJ1-1; 9 bases line up with TRBD1. The CDR3 consists of 16 residues. The germline V gene encodes CDR1 SGHTA and CDR2 FQGNSA. The ends lost 6 bases at V and 7 bases at J; junction bases unmatched: 15. CDR3 sequence reads: CASSFPPGQGIGEAFF. The CDR3 DNA sequence: TGTGCCAGCAGTTTTCCGCCGGGACAGGGAATAGGTGAAGCTTTCTTT.

This chain joins TRBV5-1 and TRBJ1-5, with 9 bases fitting TRBD1. After removal of 0 bases from V and 7 bases from J, the junction contained 8 bases not matched to a gene. From germline, CDR1 is SGHRS and CDR2 YFSETQ. The CDR3 loop spans 16 amino acids. The CDR3 nucleotides read TGCGCCAGCAGCTTGGGGGGACAGGGCTTCGGGCAGCCCCAGCATTTT. This sequence encodes CASSLGGQGFGQPQHF.